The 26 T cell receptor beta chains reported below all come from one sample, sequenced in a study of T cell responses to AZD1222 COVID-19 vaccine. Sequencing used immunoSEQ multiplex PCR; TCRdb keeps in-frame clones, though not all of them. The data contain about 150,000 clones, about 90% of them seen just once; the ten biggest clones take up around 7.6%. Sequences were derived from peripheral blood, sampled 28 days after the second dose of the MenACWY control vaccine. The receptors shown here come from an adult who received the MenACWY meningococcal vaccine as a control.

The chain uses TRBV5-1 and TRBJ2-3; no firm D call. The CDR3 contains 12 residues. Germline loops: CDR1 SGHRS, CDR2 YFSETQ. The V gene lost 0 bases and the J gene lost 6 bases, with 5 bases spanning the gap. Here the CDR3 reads CASSLAFDTQYF. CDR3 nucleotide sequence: TGCGCCAGCAGCTTGGCCTTCGATACGCAGTATTTT.

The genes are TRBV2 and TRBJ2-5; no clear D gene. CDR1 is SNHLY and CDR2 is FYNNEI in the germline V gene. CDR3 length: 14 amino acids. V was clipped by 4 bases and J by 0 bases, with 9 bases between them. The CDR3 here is CASSVMKYQETQYF. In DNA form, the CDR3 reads TGTGCCAGCAGTGTCATGAAGTACCAAGAGACCCAGTACTTC. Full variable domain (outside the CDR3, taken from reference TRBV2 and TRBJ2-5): EPEVTQTPSHQVTQMGQEVILRCVPISNHLYFYWYRQILGQKVEFLVSFYNNEISEKSEIFDDQFSVERPDGSNFTLKIRSTKLEDSAMYFCASSVMKYQETQYFGPGTRLLVL.

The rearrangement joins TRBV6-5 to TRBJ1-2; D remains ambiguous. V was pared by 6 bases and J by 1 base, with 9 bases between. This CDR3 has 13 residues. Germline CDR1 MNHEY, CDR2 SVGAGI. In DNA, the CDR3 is TGTGCCAGCAGAGGCAGCGTTAACTATGGCTACACCTTC. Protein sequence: CASRGSVNYGYTF.

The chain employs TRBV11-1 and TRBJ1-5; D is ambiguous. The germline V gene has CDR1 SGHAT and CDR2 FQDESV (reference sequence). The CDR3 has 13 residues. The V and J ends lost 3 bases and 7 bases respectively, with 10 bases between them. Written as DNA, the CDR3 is TGTGCCAGCAGCTTGTCTCGAAACCAGCCCCAGCATTTT. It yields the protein CASSLSRNQPQHF.

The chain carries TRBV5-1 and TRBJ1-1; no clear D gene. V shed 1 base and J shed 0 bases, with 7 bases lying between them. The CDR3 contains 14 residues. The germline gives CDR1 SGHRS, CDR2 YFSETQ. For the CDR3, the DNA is TGCGCCAGCAGCTTGACAGACATGAACACTGAAGCTTTCTTT. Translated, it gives CASSLTDMNTEAFF.

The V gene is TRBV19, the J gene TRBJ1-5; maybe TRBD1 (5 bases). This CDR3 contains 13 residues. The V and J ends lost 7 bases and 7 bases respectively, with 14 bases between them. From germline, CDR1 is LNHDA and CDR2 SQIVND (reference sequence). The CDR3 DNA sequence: TGTGCCAGTACCTCCTGGGGGGTCCAGCCCCAGCATTTT. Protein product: CASTSWGVQPQHF. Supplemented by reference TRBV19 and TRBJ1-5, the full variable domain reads DGGITQSPKYLFRKEGQNVTLSCEQNLNHDAMYWYRQDPGQGLRLIYYSQIVNDFQKGDIAEGYSVSREKKESFPLTVTSAQKNPTAFYLCASTSWGVQPQHFGDGTRLSIL.

CDR3 protein: CASSPRVGNTEAFF. The CDR3 DNA sequence: TGTGCCAGCAGCCCTAGGGTGGGGAACACTGAAGCTTTCTTT. The genes are TRBV27 and TRBJ1-1; D is unresolved. V gave up 6 bases and J gave up 1 base, with 12 bases separating them. The CDR3 totals 14 residues. CDR1 and CDR2 (germline): MNHEY, SMNVEV (reference sequence).

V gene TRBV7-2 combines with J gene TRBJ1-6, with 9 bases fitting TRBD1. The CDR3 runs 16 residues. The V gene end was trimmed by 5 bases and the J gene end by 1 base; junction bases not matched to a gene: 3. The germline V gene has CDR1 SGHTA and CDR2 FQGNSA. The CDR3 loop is CASSPDRGSYNSPLHF. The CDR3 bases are TGTGCCAGCAGCCCGGACAGGGGTTCCTATAATTCACCCCTCCACTTT.

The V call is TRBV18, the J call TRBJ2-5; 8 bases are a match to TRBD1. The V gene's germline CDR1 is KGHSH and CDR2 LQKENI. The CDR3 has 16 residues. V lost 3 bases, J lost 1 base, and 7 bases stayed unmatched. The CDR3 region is CASSPRQGMGQETQYF. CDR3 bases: TGTGCCAGCTCACCCAGACAGGGGATGGGCCAAGAGACCCAGTACTTC.

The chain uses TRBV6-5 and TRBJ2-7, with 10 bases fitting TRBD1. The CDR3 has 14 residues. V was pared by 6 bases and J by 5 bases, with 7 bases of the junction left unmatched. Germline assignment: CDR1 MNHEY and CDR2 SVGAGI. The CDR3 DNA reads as TGTGCCAGCAGCCGGGACAGGGGTTTGCACGAGCAGTACTTC. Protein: CASSRDRGLHEQYF.

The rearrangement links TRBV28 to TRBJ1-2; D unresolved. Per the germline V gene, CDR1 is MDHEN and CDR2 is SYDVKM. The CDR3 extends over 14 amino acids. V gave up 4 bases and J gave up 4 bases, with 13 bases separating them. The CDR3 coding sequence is TGTGCCAGCAGTTGGGCAGCGGGGATCTATGGCTACACCTTC. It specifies CASSWAAGIYGYTF.

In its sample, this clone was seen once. For the CDR3, the DNA is TGTGCCAGCAGCTTAGACGGAATTAGCAATCAGCCCCAGCATTTT. Its translation is CASSLDGISNQPQHF. The rearrangement joins TRBV11-2 to TRBJ1-5, with D uncertain. This CDR3 contains 15 residues. The germline gives CDR1 SGHAT, CDR2 FQNNGV. V shed 0 bases and J shed 0 bases, with 6 bases lying between them.

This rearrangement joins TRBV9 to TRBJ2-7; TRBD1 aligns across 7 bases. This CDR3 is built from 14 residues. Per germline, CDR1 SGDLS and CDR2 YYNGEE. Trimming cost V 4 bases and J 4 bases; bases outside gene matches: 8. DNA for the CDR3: TGTGCCAGCAGCACCAACGAGGGGGCTTACGAGCAGTACTTC. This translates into CASSTNEGAYEQYF.

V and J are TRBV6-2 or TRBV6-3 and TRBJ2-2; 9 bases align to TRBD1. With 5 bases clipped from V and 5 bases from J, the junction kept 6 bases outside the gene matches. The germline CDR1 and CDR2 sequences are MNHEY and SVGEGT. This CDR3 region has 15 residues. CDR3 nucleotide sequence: TGTGCCAGCAGTCGGACAGGGGCTGTTACCGGGGAGCTGTTTTTT. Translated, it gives CASSRTGAVTGELFF.

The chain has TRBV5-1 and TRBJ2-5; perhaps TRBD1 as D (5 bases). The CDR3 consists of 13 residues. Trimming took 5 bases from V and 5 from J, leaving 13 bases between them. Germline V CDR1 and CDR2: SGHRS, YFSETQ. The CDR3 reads CASRPTGQETQYF. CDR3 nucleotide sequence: TGCGCCAGCAGACCCACAGGCCAGGAGACCCAGTACTTC.

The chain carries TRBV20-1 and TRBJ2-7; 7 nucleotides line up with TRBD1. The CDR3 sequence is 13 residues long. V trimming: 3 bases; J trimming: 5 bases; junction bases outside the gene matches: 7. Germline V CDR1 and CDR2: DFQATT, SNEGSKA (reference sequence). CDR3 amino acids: CSASTGALNEQYF. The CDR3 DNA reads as TGCAGTGCTAGTACAGGGGCGCTTAACGAGCAGTACTTC.

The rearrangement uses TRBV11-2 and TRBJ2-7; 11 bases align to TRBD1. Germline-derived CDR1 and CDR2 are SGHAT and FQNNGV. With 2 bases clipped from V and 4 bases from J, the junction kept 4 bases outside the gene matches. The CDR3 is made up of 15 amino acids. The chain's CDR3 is CASSLRGQGVYEQYF. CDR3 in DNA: TGTGCCAGCAGCTTAAGGGGACAGGGGGTTTACGAGCAGTACTTC.

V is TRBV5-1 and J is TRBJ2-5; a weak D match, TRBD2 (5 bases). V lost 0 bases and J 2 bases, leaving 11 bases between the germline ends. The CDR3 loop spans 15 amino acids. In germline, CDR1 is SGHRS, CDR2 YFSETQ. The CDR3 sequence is CASSLAGSRQETQYF. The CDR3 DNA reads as TGCGCCAGCAGCTTGGCGGGGAGTAGGCAAGAGACCCAGTACTTC. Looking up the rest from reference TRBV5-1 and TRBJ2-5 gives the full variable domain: KAGVTQTPRYLIKTRGQQVTLSCSPISGHRSVSWYQQTPGQGLQFLFEYFSETQRNKGNFPGRFSGRQFSNSRSEMNVSTLELGDSALYLCASSLAGSRQETQYFGPGTRLLVL.

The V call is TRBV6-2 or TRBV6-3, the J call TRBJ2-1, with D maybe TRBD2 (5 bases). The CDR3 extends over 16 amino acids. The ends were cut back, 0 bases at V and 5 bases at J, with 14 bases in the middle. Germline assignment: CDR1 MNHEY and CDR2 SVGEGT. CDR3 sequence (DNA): TGTGCCAGCAGTTACTCGAGGGCTAGCCGCGACAATGAGCAGTTCTTC. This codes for CASSYSRASRDNEQFF.

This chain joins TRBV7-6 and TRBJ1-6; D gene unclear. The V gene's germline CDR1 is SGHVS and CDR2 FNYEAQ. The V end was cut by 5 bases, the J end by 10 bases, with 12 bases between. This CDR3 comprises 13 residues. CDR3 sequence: CASSPMTDSPLHF. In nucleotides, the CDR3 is TGTGCCAGCAGCCCCATGACGGACTCACCCCTCCACTTT.

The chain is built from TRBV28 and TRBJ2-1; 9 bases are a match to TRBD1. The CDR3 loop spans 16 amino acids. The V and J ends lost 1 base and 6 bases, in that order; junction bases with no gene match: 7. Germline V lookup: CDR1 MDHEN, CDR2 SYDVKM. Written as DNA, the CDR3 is TGTGCCAGCAGTTTATTCGGACAGGGGAGTAGCAATGAGCAGTTCTTC. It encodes CASSLFGQGSSNEQFF. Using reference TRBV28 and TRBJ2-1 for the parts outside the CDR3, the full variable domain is DVKVTQSSRYLVKRTGEKVFLECVQDMDHENMFWYRQDPGLGLRLIYFSYDVKMKEKGDIPEGYSVSREKKERFSLILESASTNQTSMYLCASSLFGQGSSNEQFFGPGTRLTVL.

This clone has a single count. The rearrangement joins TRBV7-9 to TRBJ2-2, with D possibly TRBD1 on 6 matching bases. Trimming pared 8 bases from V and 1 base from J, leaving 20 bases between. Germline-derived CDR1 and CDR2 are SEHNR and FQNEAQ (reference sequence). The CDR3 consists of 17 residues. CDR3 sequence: CASAPRVRDKNTGELFF. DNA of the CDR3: TGTGCCAGCGCCCCGAGAGTCAGGGACAAGAACACCGGGGAGCTGTTTTTT.

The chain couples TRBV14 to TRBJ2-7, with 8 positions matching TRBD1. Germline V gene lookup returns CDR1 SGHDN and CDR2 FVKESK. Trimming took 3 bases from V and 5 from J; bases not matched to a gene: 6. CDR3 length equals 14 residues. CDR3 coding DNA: TGTGCCAGCAGCCAGCGGACAGGGTCCCACGAGCAGTACTTC. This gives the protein CASSQRTGSHEQYF.

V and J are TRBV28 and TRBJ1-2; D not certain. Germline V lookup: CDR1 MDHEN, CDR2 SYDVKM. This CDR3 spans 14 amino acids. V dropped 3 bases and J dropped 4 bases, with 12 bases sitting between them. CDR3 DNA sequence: TGTGCCAGCAGTTTCCCCGAGCAGGTCTATGGCTACACCTTC. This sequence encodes CASSFPEQVYGYTF.

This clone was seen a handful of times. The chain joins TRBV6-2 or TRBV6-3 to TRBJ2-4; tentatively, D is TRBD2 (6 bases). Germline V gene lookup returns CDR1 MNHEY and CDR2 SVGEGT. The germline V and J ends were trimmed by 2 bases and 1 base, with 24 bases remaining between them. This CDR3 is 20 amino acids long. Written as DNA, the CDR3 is TGTGCCAGCAGTTACCCTCGGGGCGGGGCCCTAGCCGGGGCCAAAAACATTCAGTACTTC. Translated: CASSYPRGGALAGAKNIQYF.

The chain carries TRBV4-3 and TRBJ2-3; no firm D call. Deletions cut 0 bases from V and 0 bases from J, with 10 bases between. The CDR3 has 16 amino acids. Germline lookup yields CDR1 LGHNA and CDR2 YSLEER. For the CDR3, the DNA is TGCGCCAGCAGCCAAGATGGTGGATCTAGCACAGATACGCAGTATTTT. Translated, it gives CASSQDGGSSTDTQYF.